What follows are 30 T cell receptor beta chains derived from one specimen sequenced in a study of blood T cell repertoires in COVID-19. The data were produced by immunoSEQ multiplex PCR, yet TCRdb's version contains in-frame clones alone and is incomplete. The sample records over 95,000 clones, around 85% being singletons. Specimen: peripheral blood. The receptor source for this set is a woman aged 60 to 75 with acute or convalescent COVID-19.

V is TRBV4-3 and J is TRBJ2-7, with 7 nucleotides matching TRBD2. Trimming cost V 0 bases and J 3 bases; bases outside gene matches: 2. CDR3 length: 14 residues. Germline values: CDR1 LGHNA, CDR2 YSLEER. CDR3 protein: CASSQDPGGYEQYF. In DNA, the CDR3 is TGCGCCAGCAGCCAAGATCCGGGAGGCTACGAGCAGTACTTC.

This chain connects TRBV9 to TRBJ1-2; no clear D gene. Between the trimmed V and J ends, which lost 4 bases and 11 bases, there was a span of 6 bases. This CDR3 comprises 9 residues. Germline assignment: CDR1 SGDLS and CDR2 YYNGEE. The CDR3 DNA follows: TGTGCCAGCAGCCCCACATACACCTTC. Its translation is CASSPTYTF. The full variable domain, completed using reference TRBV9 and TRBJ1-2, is DSGVTQTPKHLITATGQRVTLRCSPRSGDLSVYWYQQSLDQGLQFLIQYYNGEERAKGNILERFSAQQFPDLHSELNLSSLELGDSALYFCASSPTYTFGSGTRLTVV.

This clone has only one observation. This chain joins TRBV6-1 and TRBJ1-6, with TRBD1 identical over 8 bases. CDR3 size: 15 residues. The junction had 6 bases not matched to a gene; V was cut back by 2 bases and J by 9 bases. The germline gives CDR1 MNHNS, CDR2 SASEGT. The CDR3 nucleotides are TGTGCCAGCAGTGAATTTCAGGGGGCCAGTTCACCCCTCCACTTT. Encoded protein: CASSEFQGASSPLHF.

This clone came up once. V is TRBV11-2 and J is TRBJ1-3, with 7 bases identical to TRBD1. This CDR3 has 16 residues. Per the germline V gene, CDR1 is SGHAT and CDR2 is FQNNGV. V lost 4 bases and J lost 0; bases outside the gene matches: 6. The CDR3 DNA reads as TGTGCCAGCAGCTCGATGACAGGGAGCTCTGGAAACACCATATATTTT. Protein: CASSSMTGSSGNTIYF.

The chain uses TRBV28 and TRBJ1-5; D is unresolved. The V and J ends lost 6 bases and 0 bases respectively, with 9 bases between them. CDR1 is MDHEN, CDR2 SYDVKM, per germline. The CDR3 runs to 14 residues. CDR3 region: CASRVTYSNQPQHF. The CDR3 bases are TGTGCCAGCAGGGTCACTTATAGCAATCAGCCCCAGCATTTT.

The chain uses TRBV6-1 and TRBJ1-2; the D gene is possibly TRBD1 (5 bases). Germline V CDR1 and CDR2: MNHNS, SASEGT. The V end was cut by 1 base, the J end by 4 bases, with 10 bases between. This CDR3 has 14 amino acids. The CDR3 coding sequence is TGTGCCAGCAGTGAAGTTGGGGCAACCTATGGCTACACCTTC. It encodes CASSEVGATYGYTF.

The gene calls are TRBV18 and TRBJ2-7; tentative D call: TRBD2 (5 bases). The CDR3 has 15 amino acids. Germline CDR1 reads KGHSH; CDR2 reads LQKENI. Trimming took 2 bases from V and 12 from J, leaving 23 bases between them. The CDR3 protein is CASSPNPNSEDLGYF. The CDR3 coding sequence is TGTGCCAGCTCACCAAACCCTAATAGCGAGGACCTGGGGTACTTC.

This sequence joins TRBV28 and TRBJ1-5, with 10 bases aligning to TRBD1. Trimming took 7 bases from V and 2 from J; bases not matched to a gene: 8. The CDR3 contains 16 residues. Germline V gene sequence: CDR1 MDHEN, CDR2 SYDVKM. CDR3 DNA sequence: TGTGCCAGCACTTCTCCCGGGACAGGGGGCAATCAGCCCCAGCATTTT. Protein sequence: CASTSPGTGGNQPQHF.

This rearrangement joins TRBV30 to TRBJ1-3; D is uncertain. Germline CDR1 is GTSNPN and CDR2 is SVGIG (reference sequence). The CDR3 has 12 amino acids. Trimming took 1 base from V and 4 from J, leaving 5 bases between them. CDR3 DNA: TGTGCCTGGAGTGAACTAGGAAACACCATATATTTT. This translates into CAWSELGNTIYF.

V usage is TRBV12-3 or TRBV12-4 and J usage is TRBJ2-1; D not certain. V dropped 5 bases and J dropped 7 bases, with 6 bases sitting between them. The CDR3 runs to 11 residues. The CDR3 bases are TGTGCCAGCAGTCAGGTGAATGAGCAGTTCTTC. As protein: CASSQVNEQFF.

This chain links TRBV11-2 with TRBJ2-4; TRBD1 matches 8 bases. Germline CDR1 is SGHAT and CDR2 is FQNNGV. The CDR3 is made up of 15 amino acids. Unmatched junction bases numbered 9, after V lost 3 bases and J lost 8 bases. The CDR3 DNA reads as TGTGCCAGCAGCTTCTGGACAGGGATAACGGACATTCAGTACTTC. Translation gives CASSFWTGITDIQYF.

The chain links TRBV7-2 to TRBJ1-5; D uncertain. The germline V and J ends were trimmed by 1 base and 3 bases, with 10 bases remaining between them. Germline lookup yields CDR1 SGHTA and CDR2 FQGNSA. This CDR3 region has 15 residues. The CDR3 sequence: CASSLGQEINQPQHF. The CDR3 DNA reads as TGTGCCAGCAGCTTAGGGCAGGAAATCAATCAGCCCCAGCATTTT. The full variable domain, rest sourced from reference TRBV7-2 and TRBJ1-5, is GAGVSQSPSNKVTEKGKDVELRCDPISGHTALYWYRQSLGQGLEFLIYFQGNSAPDKSGLPSDRFSAERTGGSVSTLTIQRTQQEDSAVYLCASSLGQEINQPQHFGDGTRLSIL.

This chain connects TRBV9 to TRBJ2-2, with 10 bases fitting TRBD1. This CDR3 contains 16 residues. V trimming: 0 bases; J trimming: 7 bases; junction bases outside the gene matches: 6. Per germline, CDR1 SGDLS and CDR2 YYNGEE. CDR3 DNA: TGTGCCAGCAGCGTAGGACAGGGGGCGCGTGTCGGGGAGCTGTTTTTT. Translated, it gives CASSVGQGARVGELFF.

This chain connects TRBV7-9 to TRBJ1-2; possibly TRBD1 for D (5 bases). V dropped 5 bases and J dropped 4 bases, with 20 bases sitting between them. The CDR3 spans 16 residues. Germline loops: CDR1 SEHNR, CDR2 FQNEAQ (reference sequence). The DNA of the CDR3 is TGTGCCAGCAGCCCCTCCACAGGCCGCTTTTTCTATGGCTACACCTTC. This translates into CASSPSTGRFFYGYTF.

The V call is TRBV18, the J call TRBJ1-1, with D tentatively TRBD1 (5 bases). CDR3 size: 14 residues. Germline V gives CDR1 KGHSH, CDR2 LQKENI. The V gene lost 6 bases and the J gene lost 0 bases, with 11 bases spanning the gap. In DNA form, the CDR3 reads TGTGCCAGCTCTCCTCCACAGGTGAACACTGAAGCTTTCTTT. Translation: CASSPPQVNTEAFF.

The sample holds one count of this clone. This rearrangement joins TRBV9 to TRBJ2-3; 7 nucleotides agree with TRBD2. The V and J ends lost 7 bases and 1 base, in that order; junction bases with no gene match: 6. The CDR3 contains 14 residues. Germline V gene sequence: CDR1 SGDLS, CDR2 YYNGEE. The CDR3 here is CASGKAGRTDTQYF. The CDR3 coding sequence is TGTGCCAGCGGGAAAGCGGGGCGCACAGATACGCAGTATTTT.

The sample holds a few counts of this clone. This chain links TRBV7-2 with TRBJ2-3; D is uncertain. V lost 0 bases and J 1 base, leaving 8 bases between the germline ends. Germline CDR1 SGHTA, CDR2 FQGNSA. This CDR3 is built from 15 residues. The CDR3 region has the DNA TGTGCCAGCAGCTTAGCGGAGCTGGGCACAGATACGCAGTATTTT. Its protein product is CASSLAELGTDTQYF.

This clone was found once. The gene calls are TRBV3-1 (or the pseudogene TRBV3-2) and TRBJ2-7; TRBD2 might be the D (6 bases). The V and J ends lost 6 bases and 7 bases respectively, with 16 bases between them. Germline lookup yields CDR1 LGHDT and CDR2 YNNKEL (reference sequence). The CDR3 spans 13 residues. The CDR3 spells CASRRGTGREQYF. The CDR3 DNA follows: TGTGCCAGCAGACGCGGGACGGGACGAGAGCAGTACTTC.

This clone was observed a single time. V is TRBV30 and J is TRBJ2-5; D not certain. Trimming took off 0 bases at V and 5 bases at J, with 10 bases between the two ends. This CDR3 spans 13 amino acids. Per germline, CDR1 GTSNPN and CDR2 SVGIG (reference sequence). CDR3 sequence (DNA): TGTGCCTGGAGTGTATTCAGGCACGAGACCCAGTACTTC. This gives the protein CAWSVFRHETQYF.

This chain's CDR3 is CASSILGRGQFF. CDR3 nucleotides: TGTGCCAGTAGTATACTAGGGAGGGGACAGTTCTTC. The V call is TRBV19, the J call TRBJ2-1; 7 bases are shared with TRBD2. The CDR3 contains 12 residues. The germline CDR1 and CDR2 sequences are LNHDA and SQIVND (reference sequence). V trimming: 2 bases; J trimming: 13 bases; junction bases outside the gene matches: 5.

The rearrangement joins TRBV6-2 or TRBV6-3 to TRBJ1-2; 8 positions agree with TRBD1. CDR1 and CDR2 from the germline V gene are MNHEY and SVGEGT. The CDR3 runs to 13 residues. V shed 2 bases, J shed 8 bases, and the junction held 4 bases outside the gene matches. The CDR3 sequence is CASSYKSGGGYTF. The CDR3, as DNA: TGTGCCAGCAGTTACAAGTCAGGGGGCGGCTACACCTTC.

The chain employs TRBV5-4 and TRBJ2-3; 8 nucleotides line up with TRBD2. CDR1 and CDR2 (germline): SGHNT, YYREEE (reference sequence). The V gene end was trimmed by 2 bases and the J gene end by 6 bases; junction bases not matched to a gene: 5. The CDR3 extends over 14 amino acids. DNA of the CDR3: TGTGCCAGCAGCTTTTCGGGGGGGCGGGATACGCAGTATTTT. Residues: CASSFSGGRDTQYF. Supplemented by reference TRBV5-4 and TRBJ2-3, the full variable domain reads ETGVTQSPTHLIKTRGQQVTLRCSSQSGHNTVSWYQQALGQGPQFIFQYYREEENGRGNFPPRFSGLQFPNYSSELNVNALELDDSALYLCASSFSGGRDTQYFGPGTRLTVL.

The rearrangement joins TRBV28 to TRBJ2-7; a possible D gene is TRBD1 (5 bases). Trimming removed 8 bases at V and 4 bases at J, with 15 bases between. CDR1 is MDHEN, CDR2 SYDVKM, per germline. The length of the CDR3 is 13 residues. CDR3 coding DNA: TGTGCCAGCGGAAACAGGTCCCCTTACGAGCAGTACTTC. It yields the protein CASGNRSPYEQYF.

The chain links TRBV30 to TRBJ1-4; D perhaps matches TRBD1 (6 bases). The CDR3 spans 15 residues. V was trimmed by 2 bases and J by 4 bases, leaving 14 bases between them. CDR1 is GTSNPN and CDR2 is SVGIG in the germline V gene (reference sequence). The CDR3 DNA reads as TGTGCCTGGAGTCCGGGGGGCGCGGGTAATGAAAAACTGTTTTTT. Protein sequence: CAWSPGGAGNEKLFF.

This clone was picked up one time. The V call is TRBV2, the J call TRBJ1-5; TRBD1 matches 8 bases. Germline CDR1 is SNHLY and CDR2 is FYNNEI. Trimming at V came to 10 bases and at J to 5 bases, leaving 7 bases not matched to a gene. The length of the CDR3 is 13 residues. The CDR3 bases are TGTGCCACGAGGACAGGGAGGGATCAGCCCCAGCATTTT. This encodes CATRTGRDQPQHF.

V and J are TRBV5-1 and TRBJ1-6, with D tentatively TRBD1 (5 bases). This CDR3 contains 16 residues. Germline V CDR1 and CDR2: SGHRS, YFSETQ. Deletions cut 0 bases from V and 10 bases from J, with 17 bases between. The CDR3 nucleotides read TGCGCCAGCAGCTTGGAACGACAGAGGATGGGGTCACCCCTCCACTTT. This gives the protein CASSLERQRMGSPLHF. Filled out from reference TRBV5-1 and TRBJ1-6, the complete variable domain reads KAGVTQTPRYLIKTRGQQVTLSCSPISGHRSVSWYQQTPGQGLQFLFEYFSETQRNKGNFPGRFSGRQFSNSRSEMNVSTLELGDSALYLCASSLERQRMGSPLHFGNGTRLTVT.

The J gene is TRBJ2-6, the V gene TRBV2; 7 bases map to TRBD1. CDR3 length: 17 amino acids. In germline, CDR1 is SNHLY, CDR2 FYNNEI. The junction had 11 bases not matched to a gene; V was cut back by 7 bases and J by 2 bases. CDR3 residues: CASTLQGLIAGANVLTF. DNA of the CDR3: TGTGCCAGCACCCTACAGGGGCTGATCGCTGGGGCCAACGTCCTGACTTTC.

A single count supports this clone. This chain's CDR3 is CASGLVLSGTGELFF. As DNA, the CDR3 is TGTGCTAGTGGTTTGGTACTCTCGGGCACCGGGGAGCTGTTTTTT. The rearrangement uses TRBV12-5 and TRBJ2-2; D gene uncertain. This CDR3 is 15 amino acids long. V lost 0 bases and J lost 4, with 9 bases in between. The germline V gene has CDR1 LGHNT and CDR2 FRNRAP.

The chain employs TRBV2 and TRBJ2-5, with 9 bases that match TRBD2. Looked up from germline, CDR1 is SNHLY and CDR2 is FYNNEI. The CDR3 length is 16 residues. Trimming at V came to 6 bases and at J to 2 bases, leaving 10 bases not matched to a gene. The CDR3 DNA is TGTGCCAGCAGCACCAGGACTAGCGCTCGACAAGAGACCCAGTACTTC. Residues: CASSTRTSARQETQYF.

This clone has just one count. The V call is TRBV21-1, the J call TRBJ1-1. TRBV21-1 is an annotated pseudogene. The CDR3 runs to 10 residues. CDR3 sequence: CGEQNTEAFF. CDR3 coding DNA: TGTGGGGAGCAGAACACTGAAGCTTTCTTT.